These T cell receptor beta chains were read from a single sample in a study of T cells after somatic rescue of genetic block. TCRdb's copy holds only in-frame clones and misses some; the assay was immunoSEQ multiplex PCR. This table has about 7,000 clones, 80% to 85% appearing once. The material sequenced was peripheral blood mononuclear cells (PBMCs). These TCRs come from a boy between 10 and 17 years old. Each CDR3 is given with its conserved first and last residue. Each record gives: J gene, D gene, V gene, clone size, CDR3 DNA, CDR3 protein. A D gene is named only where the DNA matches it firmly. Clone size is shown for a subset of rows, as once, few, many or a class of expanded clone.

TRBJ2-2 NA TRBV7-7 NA TGTGCCAGCAGCGTAACATCGGGGGAGCTGTTTTTT CASSVTSGELFF
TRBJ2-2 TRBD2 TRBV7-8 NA TGTGCCAGCAGCTTGTCTAGCGGGGGGATAGGGGAGCTGTTTTTT CASSLSSGGIGELFF
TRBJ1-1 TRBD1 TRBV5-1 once TGCGCCAGCACGACAGGGAGTAGCACTGAAGCTTTCTTT CASTTGSSTEAFF
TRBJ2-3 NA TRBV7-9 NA TGTGCCAGCAGCTTAGCGCCGAGATTTTTGCGGGACACAGATACGCAGTATTTT CASSLAPRFLRDTDTQYF
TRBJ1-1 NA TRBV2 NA TGTGCCAGCAGTACAGTGAACACTGAAGCTTTCTTT CASSTVNTEAFF
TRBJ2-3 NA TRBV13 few TGTGCCAGCAGCCAACTCACAGATACGCAGTATTTT CASSQLTDTQYF
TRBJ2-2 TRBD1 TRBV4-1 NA TGCGCCAGCAGCCAAGCCGGGACAGTTAACACCGGGGAGCTGTTTTTT CASSQAGTVNTGELFF
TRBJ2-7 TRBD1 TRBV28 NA TGTGCCAGCAGTTTATGGGGACAGGGGGTCCGCGAGCAGTACTTC CASSLWGQGVREQYF
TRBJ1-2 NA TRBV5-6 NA TGTGCCAGCAGCTTACAGGGTGAGGGCTACACCTTC CASSLQGEGYTF
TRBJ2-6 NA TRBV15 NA TGTGCCACCAGCTCTACTAGGGGGTCCCCCCGCTCTGGGGCCAACGTCCTGACTTTC CATSSTRGSPRSGANVLTF
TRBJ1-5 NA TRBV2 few TGTGCCACCAGGGACTTTCGCAATCAGCCCCAGCATTTT CATRDFRNQPQHF
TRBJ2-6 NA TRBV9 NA TGTGCCAGCAGCGGAACAGGGAGCTCTGGGGCCAACGTCCTGACTTTC CASSGTGSSGANVLTF
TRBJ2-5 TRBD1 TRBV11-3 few TGTGCCAGCAGCGCCAGGGACAGGCCCCAAGAGACCCAGTACTTC CASSARDRPQETQYF
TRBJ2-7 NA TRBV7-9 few TGTGCCAGCAGCTGGGGGCAGGGTCCCTACGAGCAGTACTTC CASSWGQGPYEQYF
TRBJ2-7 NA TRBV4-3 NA TGCGCCAGCAGCCTTTCATCTTTCGCCAGTCCCTACGAGCAGTACTTC CASSLSSFASPYEQYF
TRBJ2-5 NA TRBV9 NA TGTGCCAGCAGCCCCATGGGAAAGACCCAGTACTTC CASSPMGKTQYF
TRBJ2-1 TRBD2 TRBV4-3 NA TGCGCCAGCAGCCAAGTCGGCGGGGGGGCCTTTAATGAGCAGTTCTTC CASSQVGGGAFNEQFF
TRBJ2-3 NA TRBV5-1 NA TGCGCCAGCAGCTTGGTGGGGGGCAACACAGATACGCAGTATTTT CASSLVGGNTDTQYF
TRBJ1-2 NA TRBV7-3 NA TGTGCCAGCAGCTTGCCCGGGAACTATGGCTACACCTTC CASSLPGNYGYTF
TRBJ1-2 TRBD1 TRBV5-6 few TGTGCCAGCAGCCCAAGGGACAGCCCTCGATATGGCTACACCTTC CASSPRDSPRYGYTF
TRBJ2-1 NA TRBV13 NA TGTGCCAGCAGCCTCACCCCCTATGAGAATGAGCAGTTCTTC CASSLTPYENEQFF
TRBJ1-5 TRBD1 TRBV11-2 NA TGTGCCAGCAGCTTAGGCAGGGGGCGGCCCCAGCATTTT CASSLGRGRPQHF
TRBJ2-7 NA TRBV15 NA TGTGCCACCAGCAGAGACTTAGACAGAGATATTATTTACGAGCAGTACTTC CATSRDLDRDIIYEQYF
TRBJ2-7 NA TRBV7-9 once TGTGCCATCAAGGGACTCCTTTCCTACGAGCAGTACTTC CAIKGLLSYEQYF
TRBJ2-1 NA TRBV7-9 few TGTGCCAGCAGCTTAGGGTTTCGGGCACTAGATGAGCAGTTCTTC CASSLGFRALDEQFF
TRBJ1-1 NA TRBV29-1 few TGCAGCGTTGTTTACTCCGAAAACACTGAAGCTTTCTTT CSVVYSENTEAFF